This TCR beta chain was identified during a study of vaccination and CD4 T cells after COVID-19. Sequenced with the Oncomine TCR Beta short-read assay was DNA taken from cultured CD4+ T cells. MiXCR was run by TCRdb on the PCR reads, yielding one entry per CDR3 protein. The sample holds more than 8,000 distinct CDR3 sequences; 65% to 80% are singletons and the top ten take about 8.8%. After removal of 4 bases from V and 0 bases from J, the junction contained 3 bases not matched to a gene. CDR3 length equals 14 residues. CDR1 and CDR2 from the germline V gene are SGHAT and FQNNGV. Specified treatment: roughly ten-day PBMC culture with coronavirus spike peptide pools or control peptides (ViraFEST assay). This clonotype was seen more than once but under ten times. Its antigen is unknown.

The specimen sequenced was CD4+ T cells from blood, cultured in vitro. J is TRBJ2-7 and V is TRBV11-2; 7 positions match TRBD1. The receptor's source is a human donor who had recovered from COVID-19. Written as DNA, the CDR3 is TGTGCCAGCAGCTCGGGACAGTTCTCCTACGAGCAGTACTTC. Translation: CASSSGQFSYEQYF.